Listed here are 7 T cell receptor beta chains from one sample, sequenced in a study of shared clonotypes between healthy human individuals. The method was immunoSEQ multiplex PCR; TCRdb's version includes in-frame clones alone and lacks a portion of them. The table lists some 2,100,000 clones, nearly 97% of them singletons. Sequenced: naive CD4+ T cells sorted from blood. Regarding subset: CD45RA+ positively selected. These receptors were obtained from a man between 18 and 35 years old in good health.

This clone was seen only once. The chain couples TRBV11-2 to TRBJ1-1, with a weak D call TRBD1 (5 bases). V was clipped by 6 bases and J by 1 base, with 15 bases between them. Germline-derived CDR1 and CDR2 are SGHAT and FQNNGV. The CDR3 is 15 residues long. The CDR3, as DNA: TGTGCCAGCAGTTCTACCATGACAGCGAACACTGAAGCTTTCTTT. Translated, it gives CASSSTMTANTEAFF. Looking up the rest from reference TRBV11-2 and TRBJ1-1 gives the full variable domain: EAGVAQSPRYKIIEKRQSVAFWCNPISGHATLYWYQQILGQGPKLLIQFQNNGVVDDSQLPKDRFSAERLKGVDSTLKIQPAKLEDSAVYLCASSSTMTANTEAFFGQGTRLTVV.

The V gene is TRBV25-1, the J gene TRBJ1-2; the match to TRBD1 covers 7 bases. CDR1 and CDR2 from the germline V gene are MGHDK and SYGVNS. J lost 7 bases, V lost 3 bases, and 5 bases had no gene match. This CDR3 comprises 13 residues. For the CDR3, the DNA is TGTGCCAGCAGTGAGCTCCAGGGGGGTGGCTACACCTTC. This sequence encodes CASSELQGGGYTF.

V is TRBV19 and J is TRBJ2-7; TRBD2 is a possible D gene (6 bases). CDR3 size: 13 residues. CDR1 and CDR2 (germline): LNHDA, SQIVND (reference sequence). Trimming shortened V by 11 bases and J by 0 bases, and 14 bases separated the two germline ends. CDR3 in DNA: TGTGCCCGGAGGGAATTTAACTCCTACGAGCAGTACTTC. Its translation is CARREFNSYEQYF.

The V gene is TRBV18, the J gene TRBJ2-1; D unresolved. Germline CDR1 is KGHSH and CDR2 is LQKENI. The CDR3 contains 14 residues. V dropped 3 bases and J dropped 6 bases, with 12 bases sitting between them. As DNA, the CDR3 is TGTGCCAGCTCACCTCTTCACCCTAGCAATGAGCAGTTCTTC. It translates to CASSPLHPSNEQFF.

The genes are TRBV7-2 and TRBJ1-6; the D gene is possibly TRBD1 (5 bases). The ends were cut back, 3 bases at V and 9 bases at J, with 9 bases in the middle. Germline CDR1 reads SGHTA; CDR2 reads FQGNSA. CDR3 size: 13 residues. This CDR3 is CASSLVGGSPLHF. The DNA of the CDR3 is TGTGCCAGCAGCTTGGTTGGGGGTTCACCCCTCCACTTT.

The chain links TRBV18 to TRBJ1-1; D is perhaps TRBD1 (6 bases). The V gene lost 3 bases and the J gene lost 2 bases, with 13 bases spanning the gap. The length of the CDR3 is 15 residues. Germline assignment: CDR1 KGHSH and CDR2 LQKENI. The CDR3 here is CASSPVIQGNTEAFF. The CDR3 nucleotides are TGTGCCAGCTCACCTGTGATACAGGGAAACACTGAAGCTTTCTTT.

To note about this clone: The same CDR3 also results from other DNA sequences found in this sample. CDR3 region: CASSLSGRGNTEAFF. The CDR3 DNA sequence: TGTGCCAGCAGTTTATCCGGCAGGGGGAACACTGAAGCTTTCTTT. This chain uses TRBV28 with TRBJ1-1; D possibly corresponds to TRBD1 (6 bases). Between the trimmed V and J ends, which lost 1 base and 1 base, there was a span of 10 bases. Germline V gene lookup returns CDR1 MDHEN and CDR2 SYDVKM. The CDR3 runs to 15 residues.